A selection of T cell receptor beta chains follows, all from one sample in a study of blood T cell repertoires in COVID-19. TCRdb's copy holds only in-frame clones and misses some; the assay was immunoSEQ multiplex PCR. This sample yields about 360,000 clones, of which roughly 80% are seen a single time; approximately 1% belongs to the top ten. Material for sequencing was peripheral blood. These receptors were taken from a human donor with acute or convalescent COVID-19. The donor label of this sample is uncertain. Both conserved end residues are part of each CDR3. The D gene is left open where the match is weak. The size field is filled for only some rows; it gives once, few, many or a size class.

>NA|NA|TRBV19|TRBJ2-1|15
CASSKRQEVRNEQFF
TGTGCCAGTAGTAAACGACAGGAGGTTCGCAATGAGCAGTTCTTC
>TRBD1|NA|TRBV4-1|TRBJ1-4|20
CASSQRPGTGTWVTNEKLFF
TGCGCCAGCAGCCAGAGACCCGGGACAGGGACATGGGTGACTAATGAAAAACTGTTTTTT
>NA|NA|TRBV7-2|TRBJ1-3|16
CASSLYWGQSGNTIYF
TGTGCCAGCAGCTTATATTGGGGGCAGTCTGGAAACACCATATATTTT
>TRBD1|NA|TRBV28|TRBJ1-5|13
CASRQGGNQPQHF
TGTGCCAGCAGACAGGGGGGCAATCAGCCCCAGCATTTT
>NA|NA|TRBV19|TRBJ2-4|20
CASSLTSSFGGGPGGNIQYF
TGTGCCAGTAGTCTGACTTCGTCTTTTGGGGGGGGGCCAGGTGGAAACATTCAGTACTTC
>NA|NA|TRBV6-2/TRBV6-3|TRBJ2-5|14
CASSFPWTDSTQYF
TGTGCCAGCAGTTTCCCCTGGACTGACTCCACCCAGTACTTC
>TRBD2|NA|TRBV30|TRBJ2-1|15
CAWSEGSGRVNEQFF
TGTGCCTGGAGTGAGGGTAGCGGGAGGGTCAATGAGCAGTTCTTC
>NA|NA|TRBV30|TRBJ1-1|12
CAWSVHGTEAFF
TGTGCCTGGAGTGTACACGGGACTGAAGCTTTCTTT
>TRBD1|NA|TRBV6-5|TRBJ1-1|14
CAVQVGQLNTEAFF
TGTGCCGTGCAGGTGGGACAGCTGAACACTGAAGCTTTCTTT
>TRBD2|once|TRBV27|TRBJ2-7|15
CASSSQPSGRNEQYF
TGTGCCAGCAGTTCGCAACCTAGCGGGAGAAACGAGCAGTACTTC